A selection of T cell receptor beta chains follows, all from one sample in a study of tumor-infiltrating lymphocytes in localized non-small cell lung cancer. The protocol was immunoSEQ multiplex PCR, while the TCRdb copy is restricted to in-frame clones and leaves out a portion. Of roughly 12,000 clones listed, over 80% are singletons. The sequencing sample was made of lung tumor tissue. These receptors were collected from a human donor with non-small cell lung cancer. CDR3s include the opening cysteine and the closing phenylalanine or tryptophan. D genes are given only for firm matches. Not every row has a clone size; where given, it reads once, few, many or a size class.

j_call v_call clone_size d_call cdr3_aa cdr3_nt
TRBJ1-5 TRBV2 - TRBD1 CASSTGQGNGQPQHF TGTGCCAGCAGTACGGGACAGGGAAATGGTCAGCCCCAGCATTTT
TRBJ1-1 TRBV11-1 - - CASSYRLGRVSTEAFF TGTGCCAGCAGCTACCGTCTTGGCAGGGTCAGCACTGAAGCTTTCTTT
TRBJ2-7 TRBV7-2 - - CASSHHWGSSYEQYF TGTGCCAGCAGCCACCACTGGGGGAGCTCCTACGAGCAGTACTTC
TRBJ2-2 TRBV7-9 - TRBD2 CASSFLAGSGPGELFF TGTGCCAGCAGCTTTCTAGCGGGAAGCGGACCCGGGGAGCTGTTTTTT
TRBJ2-7 TRBV30 - - CAWSGGYEQYF TGTGCCTGGAGTGGGGGCTACGAGCAGTACTTC
TRBJ2-5 TRBV9 - TRBD1 CASSARPGQGKETQYF TGTGCCAGCAGCGCCCGCCCGGGACAGGGAAAGGAGACCCAGTACTTC
TRBJ2-1 TRBV12-5 few TRBD1 CASGPGTGLNNEQFF TGTGCTAGTGGACCCGGGACAGGGTTGAACAATGAGCAGTTCTTC
TRBJ2-7 TRBV9 - TRBD2 CASSVGGGEQYF TGTGCCAGCAGCGTAGGGGGGGGCGAGCAGTACTTC
TRBJ2-1 TRBV11-2 - - CASSLAMENEQFF TGTGCCAGCAGCTTAGCAATGGAGAATGAGCAGTTCTTC
TRBJ2-7 TRBV7-3 - - CASSLYLGNTYEQYF TGTGCCAGCAGCTTATATTTGGGCAACACCTACGAGCAGTACTTC
TRBJ2-1 TRBV5-6 - TRBD2 CASSLTGSGLAGPEQFF TGTGCCAGCAGCTTGACAGGGAGTGGACTAGCGGGACCAGAGCAGTTCTTC
TRBJ2-7 TRBV4-2 few - CASSQERGNYEQYF TGTGCCAGCAGCCAAGAAAGGGGGAACTACGAGCAGTACTTC
TRBJ2-7 TRBV19 - - CASNGRGVYEQYF TGTGCCAGTAACGGTCGCGGGGTCTACGAGCAGTACTTC
TRBJ1-2 TRBV4-2 - - CASSGNTDGYTF TGTGCCAGCAGCGGTAATACGGATGGCTACACCTTC
TRBJ2-7 TRBV19 once TRBD1 CASIRQGPSYEQYF TGTGCCAGTATCCGACAGGGACCCTCCTACGAGCAGTACTTC
TRBJ2-7 TRBV6-1 - TRBD2 CASSGPLTSGKVYEQYF TGTGCCAGCAGTGGCCCCCTCACTAGCGGTAAGGTCTACGAGCAGTACTTC
TRBJ2-2 TRBV7-7 - - CASSPPGANTGELFF TGTGCCAGCAGCCCCCCGGGGGCGAACACCGGGGAGCTGTTTTTT
TRBJ2-5 TRBV4-3 - - CASSQTVQETQYF TGCGCCAGCAGCCAGACAGTCCAAGAGACCCAGTACTTC
TRBJ1-1 TRBV4-3 - TRBD1 CASSQDPAGQGIRDTEAFF TGCGCCAGCAGCCAAGACCCAGCAGGACAGGGTATAAGGGACACTGAAGCTTTCTTT
TRBJ2-5 TRBV4-1 - TRBD2 CASSHPRAGGEETQYF TGCGCCAGCAGCCACCCTAGGGCGGGGGGAGAGGAGACCCAGTACTTC
TRBJ1-1 TRBV5-1 - TRBD1 CASCLKGTGRAFF TGCGCCAGCTGCTTAAAGGGGACAGGGCGGGCTTTCTTT
TRBJ1-1 TRBV2 - - CASARLTEAFF TGTGCCAGCGCTCGGCTCACTGAAGCTTTCTTT
TRBJ1-3 TRBV11-2 few - CASSLVGNTIYF TGTGCCAGCAGCTTGGTTGGAAACACCATATATTTT
TRBJ2-1 TRBV27 - - CASSLIGDQQFF TGTGCCAGCAGTTTGATAGGGGACCAGCAGTTCTTC
TRBJ2-3 TRBV28 once - CASKQLVPDTQYF TGTGCCAGCAAACAACTAGTCCCAGATACGCAGTATTTT
TRBJ2-4 TRBV5-1 - - CASSLDIRDAGQYF TGCGCCAGCAGCTTGGATATACGGGACGCGGGACAGTACTTC